This T cell receptor beta chain is from a study of cytomegalovirus exposure and HLA in healthy donors. General study results and limits: Specificity for CMV antigens was confirmed in vitro for a few of the CMV-associated chains. Reportedly, diagnosis of cytomegalovirus status by the classifier showed high specificity and sensitivity.

Produced via immunoSEQ multiplex PCR; TCRdb's table is partial and in-frame only. Of about 60,000 clones in the sample, 85% to 95% were seen once. Germline loops: CDR1 PRHDT, CDR2 FYEKMQ (reference sequence). This CDR3 region has 13 residues. V lost 0 bases, J lost 7 bases, and 2 bases stayed unmatched. The table lists this clone with a count of one. Its antigen remains unidentified. Material: PBMCs. The V call is TRBV13, the J call TRBJ1-2, with 7 bases matching TRBD1. The sequence was collected from a young woman in good health and CMV-seronegative. The CDR3 region has the DNA TGTGCCAGCAGCTTAGGGGGACAGTTTGGCTACACCTTC. Its translation: CASSLGGQFGYTF.